The T cell receptor beta chain described here comes from a study of cytomegalovirus exposure and HLA in healthy donors. Looking at the study overall: A previous analysis identified around 120 million unique TCR beta sequences derived from 180 million or so T cells. Study-wide results and limits: TCR beta sequences reportedly predicted most subjects' HLA-A and HLA-B alleles accurately. The study dropped some indistinguishable V segments, TRBV6-2 and TRBV6-3 among them.

Healthy people donating bone marrow made up the donors. The PCR used 60 Vbeta and 13 Jbeta primers. Assay: immunoSEQ multiplex PCR; the TCRdb copy retains only in-frame clones and omits some. The sample carries 95,000 to 150,000 clones, about 62% recorded once. There are a few counts of this clone. What it binds is not known. This CDR3 has 15 amino acids. Germline V CDR1 and CDR2: KGHSH, LQKENI. The ends were cut back, 3 bases at V and 1 base at J, with 12 bases in the middle. This sequence was found in a woman between 40 and 50 years old in good health and CMV-seropositive. What was sequenced was PBMCs. This chain uses TRBV18 with TRBJ1-1; maybe TRBD1 (5 bases). CDR3 sequence reads: CASSPLDTPNTEAFF. The CDR3 coding sequence is TGTGCCAGCTCACCTCTGGACACTCCGAACACTGAAGCTTTCTTT.